The 14 T cell receptor beta chains below all came from one sample that was sequenced in a study of T cells in tuberculosis. Method: immunoSEQ multiplex PCR; TCRdb's copy keeps in-frame clones and lacks some. Among 70,000 to 95,000 clones, around 90% were seen once, and the ten largest hold approximately 2%. Sorting used thawed, overnight-rested PBMC stained with anti-CD3, a viability dye and GMM-loaded CD1B tetramer. The CD1B tetramers carried C32 glucose monomycolate purified from Rhodococcus equi. Sequenced input: CD1b-GMM tetramer-negative cells sorted from PBMCs. The receptor source for this set is an adult woman with latent tuberculosis.

Comment on this clone: Other DNA variants within this sample encode the same CDR3. The chain recombines TRBV9 with TRBJ2-2; D may be TRBD2 (5 bases). This CDR3 has 14 residues. Trimming removed 0 bases from V and 4 bases from J, with 7 bases in between. Germline values: CDR1 SGDLS, CDR2 YYNGEE. As DNA, the CDR3 is TGTGCCAGCAGCGTAGGGGCGGGCACCGGGGAGCTGTTTTTT. Protein: CASSVGAGTGELFF.

The chain carries TRBV7-2 and TRBJ2-7; 12 bases map to TRBD2. After removal of 5 bases from V and 7 bases from J, the junction contained 3 bases not matched to a gene. From germline, CDR1 is SGHTA and CDR2 FQGNSA. This CDR3 has 13 residues. The CDR3 DNA is TGTGCCAGCAGCAGACTAGCGGGGGTGGAGCAGTACGTC. Amino acids: CASSRLAGVEQYV.

The chain uses TRBV5-4 and TRBJ2-3; D possibly corresponds to TRBD2 (7 bases). V was pared by 2 bases and J by 3 bases, with 13 bases between. CDR3 length: 15 amino acids. Per germline, CDR1 SGHNT and CDR2 YYREEE (reference sequence). This CDR3 is CASSLGGAWTDTQYF. Written as DNA, the CDR3 is TGTGCCAGCAGCTTAGGGGGGGCATGGACAGATACGCAGTATTTT.

In its sample, this clone was seen once. V gene TRBV14 combines with J gene TRBJ2-6, with 8 bases aligning to TRBD1. J gave up 2 bases and V 4 bases, and 10 bases lay outside the gene matches. CDR3 length: 18 residues. Germline CDR1 is SGHDN and CDR2 is FVKESK. In DNA, the CDR3 is TGTGCCAGCAGCCTCCTCGGGACAGGCCTCCCTGGGGCCAACGTCCTGACTTTC. Its translation: CASSLLGTGLPGANVLTF.

The V and J genes are TRBV30 and TRBJ2-1; D uncertain. Trimming stripped 0 bases from V and 5 bases from J, with 8 bases between. Germline V lookup: CDR1 GTSNPN, CDR2 SVGIG (reference sequence). The CDR3 sequence is 13 residues long. CDR3 sequence reads: CAWSVRQDNEQFF. CDR3 sequence (DNA): TGTGCCTGGAGTGTACGGCAGGACAATGAGCAGTTCTTC.

This clone was seen only a few times. The chain employs TRBV27 and TRBJ1-4, with TRBD1 identical over 9 bases. The CDR3 is made up of 14 amino acids. V lost 2 bases, J lost 7 bases, and 2 bases stayed unmatched. Germline V CDR1 and CDR2: MNHEY, SMNVEV (reference sequence). The CDR3 sequence is CASSLRGQGEKLFF. The CDR3 DNA follows: TGTGCCAGCAGTTTAAGGGGACAGGGTGAAAAACTGTTTTTT.

Here the CDR3 DNA reads TGTGCCAGCAGGGGGACAGGATACTCCTACGAGCAGTACTTC. It translates to CASRGTGYSYEQYF. The gene calls are TRBV6-5 and TRBJ2-5; 8 nucleotides agree with TRBD1. Near its end, the DNA agrees better with TRBJ2-7, so the J call may be wrong. This CDR3 comprises 14 residues. Germline V gene data show CDR1 as MNHEY and CDR2 as SVGAGI.

The sample holds a few counts of this clone. The genes are TRBV28 and TRBJ2-7; 9 bases are a match to TRBD2. V was pared by 6 bases and J by 4 bases, with 4 bases of the junction left unmatched. This CDR3 is built from 13 residues. Germline V gene lookup returns CDR1 MDHEN and CDR2 SYDVKM. CDR3 bases: TGTGCCAGCAGGGGCGGGGGGGAATACGAGCAGTACGTC. Encoded protein: CASRGGGEYEQYV.

The rearrangement joins TRBV30 to TRBJ1-4; 7 bases are shared with TRBD1. Germline CDR1 GTSNPN, CDR2 SVGIG (reference sequence). This CDR3 contains 16 residues. V shed 2 bases and J 7 bases; nucleotides not matched to a gene: 13. CDR3 DNA: TGTGCCTGGAGTCCCAGAGACAGGGCCGTTGGTGAAAAACTGTTTTTT. It yields the protein CAWSPRDRAVGEKLFF.

The chain links TRBV5-1 to TRBJ1-6; no definite D call. V lost 0 bases and J 7 bases, leaving 11 bases between the germline ends. The CDR3 sequence is 15 residues long. Germline V CDR1 and CDR2: SGHRS, YFSETQ. The CDR3 DNA reads as TGCGCCAGCAGCTTGGCCGAGGGAGGGAATTCACCCCTCCACTTT. Protein product: CASSLAEGGNSPLHF.

The rearrangement uses TRBV5-1 and TRBJ1-6, with D possibly matching TRBD1 (5 bases). Trimming cost V 0 bases and J 5 bases, with 9 bases left between them. The length of the CDR3 is 15 residues. The germline gives CDR1 SGHRS, CDR2 YFSETQ. CDR3 DNA: TGCGCCAGCAGCTTGGAGGCAGGGAATAATTCACCCCTCCACTTT. It is translated as CASSLEAGNNSPLHF.

J is TRBJ2-1 and V is TRBV15; tentative D call: TRBD2 (5 bases). Germline assignment: CDR1 LNHNV and CDR2 YYDKDF (reference sequence). Trimming stripped 0 bases from V and 6 bases from J, with 12 bases between. The CDR3 contains 15 residues. The CDR3 sequence: CATSRDLASINEQFF. In DNA form, the CDR3 reads TGTGCCACCAGCAGAGATCTCGCTAGCATCAATGAGCAGTTCTTC.

This rearrangement joins TRBV18 to TRBJ2-7, with D maybe TRBD1 (6 bases). V was cut by 4 bases and J by 4 bases, with 17 bases left in between. This CDR3 contains 15 residues. Per the germline V gene, CDR1 is KGHSH and CDR2 is LQKENI. CDR3 nucleotides: TGTGCCAGCTCACTGGGGCAGGGGAAAGGTTACGAGCAGTACGTC. Translation gives CASSLGQGKGYEQYV.

The chain has TRBV29-1 and TRBJ1-6; 8 nucleotides align to TRBD1. This CDR3 contains 13 residues. Germline values: CDR1 SQVTM, CDR2 ANQGSEA. V shed 6 bases and J 7 bases; nucleotides not matched to a gene: 5. DNA for the CDR3: TGCAGCGTCGCGGACAGGGCAAATTCACCCCTCCACTTT. It yields the protein CSVADRANSPLHF. Variable domain in full (rest from reference TRBV29-1 and TRBJ1-6): SAVISQKPSRDICQRGTSLTIQCQVDSQVTMMFWYRQQPGQSLTLIATANQGSEATYESGFVIDKFPISRPNLTFSTLTVSNMSPEDSSIYLCSVADRANSPLHFGNGTRLTVT.